This entry describes one T cell receptor (beta chain). Its specificity is unknown. CDR3 length: 14 residues. V lost 5 bases and J 5 bases, leaving 16 bases between the germline ends. Looked up from germline, CDR1 is SGHVS and CDR2 is FQNEAQ. The sample originates from a study of spatial heterogeneity in lung cancer. As for the study in general: The library had UMIs, and each TCR and UMI pair averaged more than ten raw reads.

Findings and limits, study-wide: In blood, ubiquitous expanded tumor TCRs appeared more at resection than follow-up.

One entry per CDR3 protein, called by TCRdb with MiXCR from the 5' RACE reads. The table shows 15,000 to 20,000 distinct CDR3 sequences, with about 22% occurring only once. Time point described: sample taken at primary tumor resection. Unsorted tumor, nontumor lung tissue or cryopreserved PBMC supplied the whole RNA. The donors, around 72 patients with untreated early-stage non-small cell lung cancer, provided the samples. The TCR was taken from a female donor with early-stage non-small cell lung cancer. The rearrangement links TRBV7-8 to TRBJ2-7; D is unresolved. The sequencing used PBMCs, collected at surgery. In DNA, the CDR3 is TGTGCCAGCAGCCCGCCCGAGACGACGAACGAGCAGTACTTC. This sequence encodes CASSPPETTNEQYF.